These 5 T cell receptor beta chains share one sample of origin, sequenced in a study of cytomegalovirus exposure and HLA in healthy donors (dated by TCRdb to the late 2010s). The method was the immunoSEQ multiplex PCR assay. For the multiplex PCR, a mixture combining 60 forward primers for TCR Vbeta segments and 13 reverse primers for TCR Jbeta segments was used. TCRdb mirrors the immuneACCESS table, restricted to in-frame sequences. Some clones are absent from its copies; in checked studies, under half trace to an unresolved V gene, and the reason for the others is unknown. This sample comprises more than 80,000 clones, just under 70% of them detected only once. The ten largest clones capture 2.5% to 3% of the sample. The sequenced material came from PBMCs. The receptor source for this set is a man aged 50 or older in good health and CMV-seronegative.

V is TRBV7-3 and J is TRBJ2-3; perhaps TRBD2 as D (5 bases). The CDR3 is 11 amino acids. Trimming removed 5 bases at V and 9 bases at J, with 9 bases between. Germline V gene lookup returns CDR1 SGHTA and CDR2 FQGTGA. The CDR3 DNA follows: TGTGCCAGCAGCCCTAGCCTGACGCAGTATTTT. This gives the protein CASSPSLTQYF.

V and J are TRBV6-4 and TRBJ1-5; 7 positions match TRBD1. CDR1 MRHNA and CDR2 SNTAGT come from the germline V gene. V lost 3 bases, J lost 9 bases, and 8 bases stayed unmatched. There are 14 residues in the CDR3. The CDR3 reads CASSEGPGGMPQHF. DNA of the CDR3: TGTGCCAGCAGTGAAGGGCCAGGGGGAATGCCCCAGCATTTT.

This clone occurred a few times. The chain recombines TRBV7-9 with TRBJ2-6; D not certain. The CDR3 loop spans 13 amino acids. The V gene lost 8 bases and the J gene lost 2 bases, with 7 bases spanning the gap. The germline gives CDR1 SEHNR, CDR2 FQNEAQ (reference sequence). CDR3 coding DNA: TGTGCCAGCTACGGAGCTGGGGCCAACGTCCTGACTTTC. It codes for CASYGAGANVLTF.

V and J are TRBV2 and TRBJ1-2; D is uncertain. The CDR3 is 13 residues long. V was pared by 2 bases and J by 6 bases, with 10 bases between. Looked up from germline, CDR1 is SNHLY and CDR2 is FYNNEI. CDR3 sequence: CASSESRWDGYTF. For the CDR3, the DNA is TGTGCCAGCAGTGAATCCAGGTGGGATGGCTACACCTTC.

The chain employs TRBV11-2 and TRBJ2-3, with 9 bases identical to TRBD1. The CDR3 totals 17 residues. The germline V gene encodes CDR1 SGHAT and CDR2 FQNNGV. V lost 4 bases, J lost 4 bases, and 12 bases stayed unmatched. Here the CDR3 reads CASSSSATGGFSDTQYF. The CDR3 nucleotides are TGTGCCAGCAGCTCCTCCGCCACAGGGGGCTTCTCAGATACGCAGTATTTT. The full variable domain, with the rest looked up from reference TRBV11-2 and TRBJ2-3, is EAGVAQSPRYKIIEKRQSVAFWCNPISGHATLYWYQQILGQGPKLLIQFQNNGVVDDSQLPKDRFSAERLKGVDSTLKIQPAKLEDSAVYLCASSSSATGGFSDTQYFGPGTRLTVL.